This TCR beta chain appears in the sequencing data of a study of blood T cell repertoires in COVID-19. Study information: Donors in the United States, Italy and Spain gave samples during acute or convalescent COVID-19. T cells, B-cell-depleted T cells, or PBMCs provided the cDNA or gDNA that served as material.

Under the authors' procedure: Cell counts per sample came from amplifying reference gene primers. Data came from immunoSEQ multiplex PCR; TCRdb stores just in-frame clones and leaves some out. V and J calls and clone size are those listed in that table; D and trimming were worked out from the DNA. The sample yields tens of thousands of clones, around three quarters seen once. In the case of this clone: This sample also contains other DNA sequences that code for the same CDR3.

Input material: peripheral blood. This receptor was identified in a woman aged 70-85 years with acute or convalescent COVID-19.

In DNA form, the CDR3 reads TGTGCCAGCAGCCAAGAGGGGCAGGGTAATCAGCCCCAGCATTTT. As protein: CASSQEGQGNQPQHF. The chain joins TRBV3-1 (or the pseudogene TRBV3-2) to TRBJ1-5, with D possibly matching TRBD1 (5 bases). CDR3 size: 15 residues. Trimming pared 0 bases from V and 4 bases from J, leaving 10 bases between. From germline, CDR1 is LGHDT and CDR2 YNNKEL (reference sequence).